Listed here are 27 T cell receptor beta chains from one sample, sequenced in a study of beta chain features in type 1 diabetes. Broader study findings: For Type 1 diabetes patients, all four CD4+ subsets carried TCRB CDR3s that were moderately but significantly shorter.

No antigen has been identified for these receptors. Reverse transcribing all isolated RNA meant expressed TCRB transcripts were sequenced. The method was immunoSEQ multiplex PCR; TCRdb's version includes in-frame clones alone and lacks a portion of them. The table records about 180,000 clones, roughly 8% of them present only once. The sample was central memory CD4+ T cells from blood. Every receptor here comes from a man younger than 30 with type 1 diabetes.

The rearrangement uses TRBV7-2 and TRBJ1-5; D possibly corresponds to TRBD1 (5 bases). The CDR3 contains 14 residues. With 5 bases removed from V and 4 bases from J, the gap between germline ends came to 12 bases. CDR1 is SGHTA, CDR2 FQGNSA, per germline. CDR3 amino acids: CASSLRVGNQPQHF. The CDR3 DNA is TGTGCCAGCAGCCTCAGGGTGGGGAATCAGCCCCAGCATTTT.

J is TRBJ2-5 and V is TRBV18; tentatively, D is TRBD1 (6 bases). The germline gives CDR1 KGHSH, CDR2 LQKENI. Trimming took off 3 bases at V and 7 bases at J, with 18 bases between the two ends. The CDR3 consists of 15 residues. CDR3: CASSPLTGTLGTQYF. The CDR3 nucleotides are TGTGCCAGCTCACCTCTAACCGGGACACTGGGGACCCAGTACTTC.

This clone was observed a few times. The chain links TRBV7-9 to TRBJ1-5, with D perhaps TRBD1 (6 bases). The CDR3 has 16 residues. Germline V gene data show CDR1 as SEHNR and CDR2 as FQNEAQ (reference sequence). V shed 0 bases and J shed 6 bases, with 15 bases lying between them. The CDR3 nucleotides read TGTGCCAGCAGCTTAGCGCTGGGGGCCTTCACTCAGCCCCAGCATTTT. Translated: CASSLALGAFTQPQHF.

The CDR3 reads CASSESTSRGYTF. The CDR3 DNA reads as TGTGCCAGCAGTGAATCGACATCCCGTGGCTACACCTTC. This chain joins TRBV2 and TRBJ1-2; D not certain. V lost 2 bases, J lost 7 bases, and 11 bases lay in between. The CDR3 length is 13 residues. From germline, CDR1 is SNHLY and CDR2 FYNNEI.

This clone was counted between two and nine times. The chain has TRBV7-2 and TRBJ1-5; 9 bases are shared with TRBD1. With V trimmed by 5 bases and J by 7 bases, 9 bases remained unmatched. The CDR3 is 15 residues long. Germline V gene data show CDR1 as SGHTA and CDR2 as FQGNSA. CDR3 sequence: CASSLGTGLHQPQHF. The DNA for the CDR3 is TGTGCCAGCAGCCTAGGGACAGGGTTACACCAGCCCCAGCATTTT.

The J gene is TRBJ2-3, the V gene TRBV28; 9 bases are a match to TRBD2. Trimming cost V 3 bases and J 4 bases; bases outside gene matches: 11. The CDR3 contains 17 residues. Germline CDR1 reads MDHEN; CDR2 reads SYDVKM. The CDR3 spells CASSFSSASGEADTQYF. CDR3 bases: TGTGCCAGCAGTTTCAGTTCGGCTAGCGGGGAAGCAGATACGCAGTATTTT.

This clone was seen only a few times. The chain combines TRBV27 with TRBJ2-5; D may be TRBD1 (5 bases). V shed 6 bases and J shed 4 bases, with 18 bases lying between them. CDR3 length: 15 amino acids. Germline V gene lookup returns CDR1 MNHEY and CDR2 SMNVEV (reference sequence). The CDR3 nucleotides read TGTGCCAGCAGCCTCGACAGTCGCTTTGGAGAGACCCAGTACTTC. As protein: CASSLDSRFGETQYF.

This clone occurred a few times. The chain has TRBV27 and TRBJ2-1; unclear D gene. This CDR3 region has 12 residues. Trimming removed 6 bases at V and 2 bases at J, with 5 bases between. Germline V lookup: CDR1 MNHEY, CDR2 SMNVEV (reference sequence). The CDR3 DNA reads as TGTGCCAGCAGGTCGGCCTACAATGAGCAGTTCTTC. Protein: CASRSAYNEQFF.

This clone was seen a few times. This chain links TRBV6-6 with TRBJ2-7, with 7 positions matching TRBD2. The CDR3 runs to 14 residues. Germline CDR1 is MNHNY and CDR2 is SVGAGI (reference sequence). V was clipped by 5 bases and J by 0 bases; unmatched bases: 4. The CDR3 here is CASSRGEGSYEQYF. In DNA form, the CDR3 reads TGTGCCAGCAGTCGCGGGGAGGGCTCCTACGAGCAGTACTTC.

CDR3 bases: TGCAGTGCTACGAGGAGTGAGCAGTTCTTC. Translating gives CSATRSEQFF. V and J are TRBV20-1 and TRBJ2-1; D not certain. V lost 4 bases and J 9 bases, leaving 7 bases between the germline ends. The CDR3 sequence is 10 residues long. CDR1 and CDR2 (germline): DFQATT, SNEGSKA (reference sequence).

This clone was found a few times. The chain uses TRBV4-2 and TRBJ1-1, with D perhaps TRBD1 (5 bases). The length of the CDR3 is 15 residues. V lost 0 bases and J lost 3, with 11 bases in between. Germline CDR1 reads LGHNA; CDR2 reads YNFKEQ. CDR3 sequence reads: CASSQDIGAYTEAFF. CDR3 DNA: TGTGCCAGCAGCCAAGATATAGGGGCATACACTGAAGCTTTCTTT.

This clone was counted only a few times. V and J are TRBV6-6 and TRBJ2-7; 8 bases fit TRBD1. The length of the CDR3 is 16 residues. After removal of 5 bases from V and 4 bases from J, the junction contained 13 bases not matched to a gene. Germline CDR1 is MNHNY and CDR2 is SVGAGI (reference sequence). CDR3: CASSNDRGVGTYEQYF. For the CDR3, the DNA is TGTGCCAGCAGTAACGACAGGGGAGTGGGAACATACGAGCAGTACTTC.

This clone has only a few counts. The chain uses TRBV15 and TRBJ2-7, with D perhaps TRBD2 (5 bases). V was clipped by 3 bases and J by 6 bases, with 15 bases between them. Germline CDR1 and CDR2: LNHNV and YYDKDF (reference sequence). The CDR3 totals 14 residues. CDR3 bases: TGTGCCACCAGCAGTTTTACGGCGGGTCGCGAGCAGTACTTC. This encodes CATSSFTAGREQYF.

This clone has a handful of counts. V usage is TRBV7-2 and J usage is TRBJ1-2, with D possibly being TRBD1 (6 bases). The CDR3 is made up of 15 amino acids. The germline V and J ends were trimmed by 3 bases and 4 bases, with 15 bases remaining between them. Germline lookup yields CDR1 SGHTA and CDR2 FQGNSA. The DNA of the CDR3 is TGTGCCAGCAGCTTTAGACAGGAGCCTAGCTATGGCTACACCTTC. Translation gives CASSFRQEPSYGYTF.

The chain employs TRBV11-2 and TRBJ2-7; TRBD2 agrees at 11 bases. CDR3 size: 14 residues. Germline CDR1 is SGHAT and CDR2 is FQNNGV. The junction had 1 base not matched to a gene; V was cut back by 2 bases and J by 4 bases. The CDR3 nucleotides read TGTGCCAGCAGCTTAACTAGCGGGGGTTACGAGCAGTACTTC. It encodes CASSLTSGGYEQYF.

This chain links TRBV28 with TRBJ1-2; D call uncertain. Germline CDR1 reads MDHEN; CDR2 reads SYDVKM. The CDR3 is 15 amino acids. Trimming stripped 4 bases from V and 1 base from J, with 13 bases between. CDR3 nucleotides: TGTGCCAGCAGTTATTTTGTGGCCGATAACTATGGCTACACCTTC. It yields the protein CASSYFVADNYGYTF.

The chain couples TRBV5-1 to TRBJ2-1, with D perhaps TRBD2 (6 bases). Germline CDR1 and CDR2: SGHRS and YFSETQ. The CDR3 runs 15 residues. V lost 0 bases to trimming and J lost 8 bases, with 15 bases between them. The CDR3 DNA follows: TGCGCCAGCAGCTTGGTATTAGGGACGGGGGATGAGCAGTTCTTC. This codes for CASSLVLGTGDEQFF.

This clone was seen more than once but under ten times. The sample has other DNA sequences that encode this CDR3 too. This rearrangement joins TRBV11-2 to TRBJ2-2; 12 nucleotides line up with TRBD1. Germline V gene lookup returns CDR1 SGHAT and CDR2 FQNNGV. With 5 bases clipped from V and 6 bases from J, the junction kept 10 bases outside the gene matches. The CDR3 has 17 residues. CDR3 sequence reads: CASSRSRDRGLAGELFF. CDR3 DNA: TGTGCCAGCAGCCGGTCCCGGGACAGGGGGCTAGCCGGGGAGCTGTTTTTT.

This clone was observed a handful of times. The V gene is TRBV4-3, the J gene TRBJ2-1; 7 bases are shared with TRBD1. The germline gives CDR1 LGHNA, CDR2 YSLEER. The J segment lost 9 bases and the V segment lost 4 bases, leaving 6 bases of the junction unmatched. The CDR3 extends over 13 amino acids. The CDR3 coding sequence is TGCGCCAGCAGCCGAAAGACAGGGTTTGAGCAGTTCTTC. Translated, it gives CASSRKTGFEQFF.

This clone has only one observation. The chain couples TRBV6-6 to TRBJ1-2; D is perhaps TRBD1 (6 bases). This CDR3 has 13 residues. The V gene lost 3 bases and the J gene lost 8 bases, with 13 bases spanning the gap. From germline, CDR1 is MNHNY and CDR2 SVGAGI (reference sequence). This chain's CDR3 is CASSYGGGGGYTF. The DNA of the CDR3 is TGTGCCAGCAGTTATGGCGGGGGCGGCGGCTACACCTTC.

The V call is TRBV18, the J call TRBJ2-5; TRBD2 matches at 8 bases. Trimming removed 3 bases from V and 5 bases from J; junction bases left unmatched: 5. The germline V gene has CDR1 KGHSH and CDR2 LQKENI. This CDR3 is 14 amino acids long. The DNA of the CDR3 is TGTGCCAGCTCACCCTGGACTAGCCGGGAGACCCAGTACTTC. It codes for CASSPWTSRETQYF. Together with reference TRBV18 and TRBJ2-5, the CDR3 gives the full variable domain: NAGVMQNPRHLVRRRGQEARLRCSPMKGHSHVYWYRQLPEEGLKFMVYLQKENIIDESGMPKERFSAEFPKEGPSILRIQQVVRGDSAAYFCASSPWTSRETQYFGPGTRLLVL.

This clone was found many times. The gene calls are TRBV11-2 and TRBJ1-4; 9 nucleotides line up with TRBD1. The CDR3 extends over 14 amino acids. The junction had 4 bases not matched to a gene; V was cut back by 4 bases and J by 7 bases. Germline V gene sequence: CDR1 SGHAT, CDR2 FQNNGV. For the CDR3, the DNA is TGTGCCAGCAGCTCTGGACAGGGGAGTGAAAAACTGTTTTTT. The encoded protein is CASSSGQGSEKLFF.

The V call is TRBV6-6, the J call TRBJ2-5, with D tentatively TRBD1 (6 bases). V dropped 11 bases and J dropped 4 bases, with 17 bases sitting between them. Per the germline V gene, CDR1 is MNHNY and CDR2 is SVGAGI (reference sequence). CDR3 length: 13 residues. CDR3 nucleotide sequence: TGTGCCGGCTCTCAGGGACATAGAGAGACCCAGTACTTC. This gives the protein CAGSQGHRETQYF.

This clone was counted many times. The chain is built from TRBV4-3 and TRBJ2-3; possible D gene TRBD2, 5 bases. Trimming pared 0 bases from V and 5 bases from J, leaving 12 bases between. The germline V gene encodes CDR1 LGHNA and CDR2 YSLEER. This CDR3 spans 15 amino acids. The CDR3 protein is CASSQDWARGDTQYF. The DNA for the CDR3 is TGCGCCAGCAGCCAAGATTGGGCCCGGGGAGATACGCAGTATTTT.

The CDR3 region has the DNA TGTGCCAGCAGCGGCCGACAGGGTGTGGCAGATACGCAGTATTTT. Protein product: CASSGRQGVADTQYF. V and J are TRBV7-2 and TRBJ2-3; the match to TRBD1 covers 7 bases. V shed 5 bases, J shed 4 bases, and the junction held 9 bases outside the gene matches. The length of the CDR3 is 15 residues. Germline loops: CDR1 SGHTA, CDR2 FQGNSA.

This clone was found a few times. CDR3 sequence (DNA): TGCGCCAGCAGCTTGAGGGGGTACGAGCAGTACTTC. Residues: CASSLRGYEQYF. V is TRBV5-1 and J is TRBJ2-7; TRBD1 might be the D (6 bases). The length of the CDR3 is 12 residues. Germline V gene data show CDR1 as SGHRS and CDR2 as YFSETQ. V shed 1 base and J shed 4 bases, with 6 bases lying between them.

This clone was seen repeatedly, ten times or more. The CDR3 sequence: CATSRFGSGGPTDTQYF. The DNA of the CDR3 is TGTGCCACCAGCAGATTCGGGAGCGGGGGCCCCACAGATACGCAGTATTTT. V and J are TRBV15 and TRBJ2-3, with 8 bases matching TRBD2. Germline lookup yields CDR1 LNHNV and CDR2 YYDKDF (reference sequence). The trim removed 2 bases at V and 2 bases at J, leaving 9 bases unmatched. The CDR3 extends over 17 amino acids.